This passage covers 25 T cell receptor beta chains from one sample sequenced in a study of blood T cell repertoires in COVID-19. The protocol was immunoSEQ multiplex PCR, while the TCRdb copy is restricted to in-frame clones and leaves out a portion. This table holds about 250,000 clones, around nine tenths found once. The sample consisted of PBMCs or T cells enriched from blood (not recorded which). The source is a woman aged 40 to 50 who had been exposed to COVID-19.

The V gene is TRBV30, the J gene TRBJ1-6; no firm D call. V was shortened by 7 bases and J by 0 bases, with 7 bases between the two germline ends. The CDR3 contains 13 residues. Germline loops: CDR1 GTSNPN, CDR2 SVGIG (reference sequence). CDR3 amino acids: CALGFSYNSPLHF. CDR3 nucleotides: TGTGCCTTGGGCTTCTCCTATAATTCACCCCTCCACTTT.

This rearrangement joins TRBV15 to TRBJ2-3; 7 bases map to TRBD1. Trimming took 3 bases from V and 2 from J; bases not matched to a gene: 8. The CDR3 covers 16 residues. The germline CDR1 and CDR2 sequences are LNHNV and YYDKDF (reference sequence). CDR3 DNA: TGTGCCACCAGCAGTCGAAGGACAGGCATCACAGATACGCAGTATTTT. Protein sequence: CATSSRRTGITDTQYF.

The chain is built from TRBV6-5 and TRBJ2-3; TRBD2 matches at 14 bases. Germline V gene sequence: CDR1 MNHEY, CDR2 SVGAGI. This CDR3 has 16 amino acids. V shed 0 bases, J shed 8 bases, and the junction held 4 bases outside the gene matches. Here the CDR3 reads CASSYSGLAGDSTQYF. The CDR3 region has the DNA TGTGCCAGCAGTTACTCGGGACTAGCGGGAGACAGTACGCAGTATTTT.

The chain links TRBV19 to TRBJ2-5, with 9 bases matching TRBD1. The CDR3 is 15 amino acids. Germline V lookup: CDR1 LNHDA, CDR2 SQIVND (reference sequence). The V and J ends lost 8 bases and 2 bases, in that order; junction bases with no gene match: 9. The CDR3 bases are TGTGCCAGTGGAGACAGGGGGATGACGCAAGAGACCCAGTACTTC. As protein: CASGDRGMTQETQYF.

The genes are TRBV29-1 and TRBJ1-2; 8 bases match TRBD1. The CDR3 spans 14 residues. From germline, CDR1 is SQVTM and CDR2 ANQGSEA. The junction had 3 bases not matched to a gene; V was cut back by 1 base and J by 2 bases. DNA for the CDR3: TGCAGCGTTGAAGGGGACAGGACGAACTATGGCTACACCTTC. It encodes CSVEGDRTNYGYTF.

The chain employs TRBV30 and TRBJ1-1, with D hard to call. Trimming removed 2 bases at V and 0 bases at J, with 7 bases between. CDR3 length: 13 residues. Germline CDR1 is GTSNPN and CDR2 is SVGIG (reference sequence). CDR3 loop: CAWSSGMNTEAFF. CDR3 coding DNA: TGTGCCTGGAGTTCCGGGATGAACACTGAAGCTTTCTTT. The entire variable domain, with the rest obtained from reference TRBV30 and TRBJ1-1, is as follows: SQTIHQWPATLVQPVGSPLSLECTVEGTSNPNLYWYRQAAGRGLQLLFYSVGIGQISSEVPQNLSASRPQDRQFILSSKKLLLSDSGFYLCAWSSGMNTEAFFGQGTRLTVV.

A single count supports this clone. The chain joins TRBV20-1 to TRBJ2-5, with 12 bases aligning to TRBD2. The CDR3 has 14 amino acids. CDR1 DFQATT and CDR2 SNEGSKA come from the germline V gene (reference sequence). The ends lost 3 bases at V and 7 bases at J; junction bases unmatched: 6. CDR3 bases: TGCAGTGCTAGTATACTAGCGGGAGGTGGGACCCAGTACTTC. Protein: CSASILAGGGTQYF.

The chain recombines TRBV2 with TRBJ1-4; D unresolved. V shed 11 bases and J shed 4 bases, with 14 bases lying between them. In germline, CDR1 is SNHLY, CDR2 FYNNEI. The length of the CDR3 is 13 residues. The CDR3 loop is CAGTRGGNEKLFF. CDR3 nucleotide sequence: TGTGCCGGCACCAGAGGCGGTAATGAAAAACTGTTTTTT.

J is TRBJ2-1 and V is TRBV7-2, with D possibly being TRBD2 (6 bases). CDR3 length: 15 residues. Germline CDR1 is SGHTA and CDR2 is FQGNSA. V lost 0 bases and J lost 5, with 11 bases in between. The CDR3 coding sequence is TGTGCCAGCAGCTTAGCGGTCGGGAGTCACAATGAGCAGTTCTTC. This gives the protein CASSLAVGSHNEQFF.

The V call is TRBV7-3, the J call TRBJ2-1; 7 bases fit TRBD1. V lost 5 bases and J lost 4; bases outside the gene matches: 8. Germline V gene lookup returns CDR1 SGHTA and CDR2 FQGTGA. CDR3 length equals 15 residues. The CDR3 nucleotides are TGTGCCAGCAGCCCCCGGACAGGACAGTACAATGAGCAGTTCTTC. Translating gives CASSPRTGQYNEQFF.

The rearrangement joins TRBV2 to TRBJ1-2; 9 bases fit TRBD1. CDR3 length: 16 amino acids. V lost 6 bases and J lost 2; bases outside the gene matches: 10. CDR1 SNHLY and CDR2 FYNNEI come from the germline V gene. CDR3 nucleotides: TGTGCCAGCAGGCTCGAAGGGGACAGGGAAAACTATGGCTACACCTTC. As protein: CASRLEGDRENYGYTF.

This chain links TRBV4-2 with TRBJ2-3; D is uncertain. In germline, CDR1 is LGHNA, CDR2 YNFKEQ. This CDR3 is built from 15 residues. Trimming took 4 bases from V and 1 from J, leaving 12 bases between them. The CDR3 protein is CASSPRSLGTDTQYF. As DNA, the CDR3 is TGTGCCAGCAGCCCCCGGTCCCTTGGCACAGATACGCAGTATTTT.

This clone showed up just a few times. This rearrangement joins TRBV18 to TRBJ1-1; possible D gene TRBD1, 5 bases. The ends were cut back, 1 base at V and 4 bases at J, with 10 bases in the middle. Germline lookup yields CDR1 KGHSH and CDR2 LQKENI. This CDR3 is 14 amino acids long. As DNA, the CDR3 is TGTGCCAGCTCACCACGGGGGGGGAGCACTGAAGCTTTCTTT. This gives the protein CASSPRGGSTEAFF.

As for this clone: Other nucleotide sequences in the sample specify the same CDR3. J is TRBJ1-5 and V is TRBV27, with 8 bases matching TRBD1. V lost 0 bases to trimming and J lost 2 bases; unmatched junction nucleotides: 3. This CDR3 is built from 16 residues. Germline V gene sequence: CDR1 MNHEY, CDR2 SMNVEV (reference sequence). DNA for the CDR3: TGTGCCAGCAGTTTATCAGGACAGGGCGGCAATCAGCCCCAGCATTTT. As protein: CASSLSGQGGNQPQHF.

The J gene is TRBJ1-4, the V gene TRBV19, with D maybe TRBD1 (5 bases). Germline V gives CDR1 LNHDA, CDR2 SQIVND (reference sequence). The germline V and J ends were trimmed by 7 bases and 7 bases, with 13 bases remaining between them. The CDR3 contains 13 residues. This CDR3 reads CASKERGSEKLFF. The CDR3 DNA is TGTGCCAGTAAGGAAAGGGGTAGTGAAAAACTGTTTTTT.

V and J are TRBV27 and TRBJ2-2, with unresolved D. The germline V and J ends were trimmed by 5 bases and 0 bases, with 10 bases remaining between them. The germline V gene has CDR1 MNHEY and CDR2 SMNVEV (reference sequence). The CDR3 covers 15 residues. The CDR3 reads CASSPRRANTGELFF. The CDR3 DNA reads as TGTGCCAGCAGTCCCCGGAGAGCGAACACCGGGGAGCTGTTTTTT.

The chain joins TRBV7-9 to TRBJ1-3, with D possibly being TRBD1 (6 bases). Trimming cost V 5 bases and J 5 bases, with 19 bases left between them. There are 16 residues in the CDR3. CDR1 SEHNR and CDR2 FQNEAQ come from the germline V gene (reference sequence). CDR3 in amino acids: CASSGRGAGDRNTIYF. The CDR3 nucleotides are TGTGCCAGCAGCGGCCGAGGGGCAGGGGATCGAAACACCATATATTTT.

The chain carries TRBV28 and TRBJ2-3; D remains unclear. The CDR3 runs to 15 residues. V lost 7 bases and J lost 6, with 20 bases in between. The germline V gene has CDR1 MDHEN and CDR2 SYDVKM. The CDR3 sequence: CASKPARVRGDTQYF. The CDR3 region has the DNA TGTGCCAGCAAACCCGCCCGGGTGAGAGGTGATACGCAGTATTTT.

The gene calls are TRBV7-9 and TRBJ2-2; D ambiguous. CDR1 and CDR2 (germline): SEHNR, FQNEAQ (reference sequence). V was trimmed by 5 bases and J by 3 bases, leaving 13 bases between them. There are 15 residues in the CDR3. DNA of the CDR3: TGTGCCAGCAGCAAAACCACTGGTTACACCGGGGAGCTGTTTTTT. This encodes CASSKTTGYTGELFF.

This clone occurred a few times. The chain joins TRBV9 to TRBJ2-3; D may be TRBD2 (6 bases). The CDR3 spans 19 residues. Germline V gene lookup returns CDR1 SGDLS and CDR2 YYNGEE. Trimming left V 4 bases short and J 2 bases short, with 26 bases between. This chain's CDR3 is CASSSLSGETVILTDTQYF. As DNA, the CDR3 is TGTGCCAGCAGCTCCCTTTCGGGGGAGACCGTAATTCTCACAGATACGCAGTATTTT.

This clone has a handful of counts. The rearrangement joins TRBV19 to TRBJ1-4; 9 bases match TRBD1. V was pared by 4 bases and J by 8 bases, with 5 bases of the junction left unmatched. This CDR3 contains 14 residues. Germline V CDR1 and CDR2: LNHDA, SQIVND (reference sequence). Here the CDR3 reads CASSNTGGREKLFF. The CDR3 DNA follows: TGTGCCAGTAGTAACACAGGGGGCAGGGAAAAACTGTTTTTT.

With respect to this clone: One end of the junction is discordant with germline, which a read error may explain. V usage is TRBV5-1 and J usage is TRBJ1-2, with 7 nucleotides matching TRBD1. The CDR3 is 15 residues long. Germline CDR1 is SGHRS and CDR2 is YFSETQ. The CDR3 region is CASSLAEGARASRTF. The CDR3 bases are TGTGCCAGCAGCTTGGCCGAGGGGGCCAGAGCCAGTCGCACCTTC.

The gene calls are TRBV13 and TRBJ2-3; 7 positions agree with TRBD2. CDR1 and CDR2 (germline): PRHDT, FYEKMQ (reference sequence). The CDR3 consists of 15 residues. V lost 7 bases and J lost 2; bases outside the gene matches: 9. CDR3: CASNPLGGNTDTQYF. As DNA, the CDR3 is TGTGCCAGCAACCCTTTGGGGGGGAACACAGATACGCAGTATTTT.

Comments on this clone: At one end the junction does not follow the germline gene, possibly because of a read error. V is TRBV5-1 and J is TRBJ1-2; 10 bases fit TRBD1. This CDR3 contains 14 residues. Germline V gene data show CDR1 as SGHRS and CDR2 as YFSETQ. The chain's CDR3 is CASSLGQGQVGYTF. The CDR3 DNA reads TGTGCCAGCAGCTTGGGACAGGGGCAGGTTGGCTACACCTTC.

The chain has TRBV18 and TRBJ2-7; TRBD1 matches at 9 bases. Germline V lookup: CDR1 KGHSH, CDR2 LQKENI. The CDR3 contains 14 residues. J gave up 1 base and V 3 bases, and 1 base lay outside the gene matches. CDR3 DNA: TGTGCCAGCTCACCGGGACAGGGTTCCTACGAGCAGTACTTC. It specifies CASSPGQGSYEQYF.